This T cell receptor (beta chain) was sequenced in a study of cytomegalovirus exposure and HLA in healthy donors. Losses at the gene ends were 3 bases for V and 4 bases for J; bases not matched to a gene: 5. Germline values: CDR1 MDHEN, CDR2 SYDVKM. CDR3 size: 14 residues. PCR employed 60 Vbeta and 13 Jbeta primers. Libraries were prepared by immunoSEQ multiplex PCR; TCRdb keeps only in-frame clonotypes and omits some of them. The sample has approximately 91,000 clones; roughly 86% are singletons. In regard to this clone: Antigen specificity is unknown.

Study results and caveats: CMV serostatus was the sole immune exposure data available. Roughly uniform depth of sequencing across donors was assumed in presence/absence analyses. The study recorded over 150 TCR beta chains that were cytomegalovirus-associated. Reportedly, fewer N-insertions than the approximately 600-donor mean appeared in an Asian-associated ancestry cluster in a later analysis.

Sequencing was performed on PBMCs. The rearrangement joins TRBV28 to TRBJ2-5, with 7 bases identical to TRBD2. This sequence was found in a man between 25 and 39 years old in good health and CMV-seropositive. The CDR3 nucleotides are TGTGCCAGCAGTTTTAAGGCGGGAGTAGAGACCCAGTACTTC. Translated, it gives CASSFKAGVETQYF.